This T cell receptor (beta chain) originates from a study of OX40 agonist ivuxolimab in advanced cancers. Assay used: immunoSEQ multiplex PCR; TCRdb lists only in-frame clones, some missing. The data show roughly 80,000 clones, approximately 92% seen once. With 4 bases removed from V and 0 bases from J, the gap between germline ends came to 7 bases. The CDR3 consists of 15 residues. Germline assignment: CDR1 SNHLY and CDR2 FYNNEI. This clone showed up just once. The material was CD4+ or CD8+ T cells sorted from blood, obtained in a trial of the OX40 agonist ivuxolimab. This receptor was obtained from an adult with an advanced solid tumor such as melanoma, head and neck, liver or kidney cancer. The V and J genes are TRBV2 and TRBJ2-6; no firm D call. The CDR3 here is CASSARTSGANVLTF. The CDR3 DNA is TGTGCCAGCAGTGCCCGGACCTCTGGGGCCAACGTCCTGACTTTC. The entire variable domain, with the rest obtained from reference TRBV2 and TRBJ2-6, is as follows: EPEVTQTPSHQVTQMGQEVILRCVPISNHLYFYWYRQILGQKVEFLVSFYNNEISEKSEIFDDQFSVERPDGSNFTLKIRSTKLEDSAMYFCASSARTSGANVLTFGAGSRLTVL.